The 4 T cell receptor beta chains in this list originate from one sample, sequenced in a study of response to subunit inactivated influenza vaccine. TCRdb reanalysed the RT-PCR reads using MiXCR and keeps one entry per CDR3 protein. The sample yields fewer than 600,000 distinct CDR3 sequences, approximately 7.2% seen once. The source was PBMCs from blood, collected less than 30 months after vaccination. These receptors all come from a man aged 50 to 69 who received an inactivated influenza vaccine.

The chain combines TRBV18 with TRBJ2-1; possibly TRBD2 for D (5 bases). V shed 3 bases and J shed 6 bases, with 12 bases lying between them. The CDR3 covers 14 residues. Germline V gives CDR1 KGHSH, CDR2 LQKENI. The CDR3 sequence is CASSPRGSGNEQFF. CDR3 nucleotides: TGTGCCAGCTCACCTCGAGGGAGCGGCAATGAGCAGTTCTTC.

This clonotype came up a few times. The rearrangement joins TRBV6-2 or TRBV6-3 to TRBJ2-1, with D perhaps matching TRBD2 (5 bases). The CDR3 has 16 amino acids. CDR1 MNHEY and CDR2 SVGEGT come from the germline V gene. Trimming shortened V by 6 bases and J by 2 bases, and 17 bases separated the two germline ends. The CDR3 region has the DNA TGTGCCAGCAGCTCTAGCTCAAGGGCCCCCTACAATGAGCAGTTCTTC. Translating gives CASSSSSRAPYNEQFF.

This clonotype was seen more than once but under ten times. This chain connects TRBV5-4 to TRBJ2-3; the D is unclear. The CDR3 is 15 amino acids. In germline, CDR1 is SGHNT, CDR2 YYREEE (reference sequence). V lost 0 bases and J 1 base, leaving 9 bases between the germline ends. CDR3 sequence (DNA): TGTGCCAGCAGCTTGGGAGGCACGCGCACAGATACGCAGTATTTT. It is translated as CASSLGGTRTDTQYF.

This clonotype occurred many times. V is TRBV20-1 and J is TRBJ2-5; 11 bases are a match to TRBD2. CDR1 and CDR2 (germline): DFQATT, SNEGSKA (reference sequence). CDR3 length equals 14 residues. J was trimmed by 2 bases and V by 6 bases; bases with no gene match: 5. This chain's CDR3 is CSASRLAGQETQYF. As DNA, the CDR3 is TGCAGTGCAAGCCGACTAGCGGGGCAAGAGACCCAGTACTTC.